This TCR beta chain was observed in a study of neurological immune-mediated disorders. As for the cDNA, it was generated by 5'RACE with 10-nucleotide random UMIs. TCRdb called the 5' RACE reads again in MiXCR, with one record for every CDR3 protein. This sample has about 80,000 distinct CDR3 sequences, with around 6% found just once. Whole-study results and caveats: HTLV-1-associated myelopathy had the most TCR clonal expansion, while multiple sclerosis had the least, a level that fell below healthy controls.

This clonotype was seen repeatedly, ten times or more. Its antigen is still unknown. The length of the CDR3 is 12 residues. V lost 6 bases and J 2 bases, leaving 8 bases between the germline ends. The time point was: longitudinal time-point 2. This TCR was sampled from a woman in her sixties or seventies with multiple sclerosis. Sequencing used PBMCs. The chain recombines TRBV12-3 or TRBV12-4 with TRBJ2-7, with D tentatively TRBD2 (5 bases). The CDR3 spells CASSPGTYEQYF. CDR3 sequence (DNA): TGTGCCAGCAGCCCCGGGACCTACGAGCAGTACTTC.